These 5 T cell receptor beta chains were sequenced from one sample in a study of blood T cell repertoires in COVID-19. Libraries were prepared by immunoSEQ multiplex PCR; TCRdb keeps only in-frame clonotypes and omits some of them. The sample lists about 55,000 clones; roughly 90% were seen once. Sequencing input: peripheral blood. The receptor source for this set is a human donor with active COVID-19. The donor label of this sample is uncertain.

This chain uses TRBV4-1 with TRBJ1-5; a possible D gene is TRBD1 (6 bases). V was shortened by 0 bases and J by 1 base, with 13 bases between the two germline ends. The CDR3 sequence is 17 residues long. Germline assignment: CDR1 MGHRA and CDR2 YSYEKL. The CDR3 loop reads CASSQDFRGRSNQPQHF. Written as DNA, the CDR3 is TGCGCCAGCAGCCAAGATTTCAGGGGTAGGAGCAATCAGCCCCAGCATTTT.

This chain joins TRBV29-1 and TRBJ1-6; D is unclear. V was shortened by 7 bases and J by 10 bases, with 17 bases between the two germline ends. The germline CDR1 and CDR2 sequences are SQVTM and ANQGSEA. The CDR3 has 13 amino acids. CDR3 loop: CSAKPNPESPLHF. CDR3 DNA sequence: TGCAGCGCTAAACCGAATCCGGAGTCACCCCTCCACTTT.

The CDR3 DNA reads TGTGCCATCAGTGAGAGCCAACCAGGGTTGGGCACTGAAGCTTTCTTT. This gives the protein CAISESQPGLGTEAFF. J is TRBJ1-1 and V is TRBV10-3, with D perhaps matching TRBD1 (5 bases). Trimming removed 2 bases at V and 4 bases at J, with 17 bases between. This CDR3 contains 16 residues. Germline-derived CDR1 and CDR2 are ENHRY and SYGVKD.

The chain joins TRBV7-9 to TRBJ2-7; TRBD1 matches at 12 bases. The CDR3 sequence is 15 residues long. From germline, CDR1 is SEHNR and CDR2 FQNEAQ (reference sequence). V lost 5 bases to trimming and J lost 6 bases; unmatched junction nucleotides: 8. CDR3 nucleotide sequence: TGTGCCAGCAGCCCCACCGGGACAGGGGGCTCCGAGCAGTACTTC. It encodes CASSPTGTGGSEQYF.

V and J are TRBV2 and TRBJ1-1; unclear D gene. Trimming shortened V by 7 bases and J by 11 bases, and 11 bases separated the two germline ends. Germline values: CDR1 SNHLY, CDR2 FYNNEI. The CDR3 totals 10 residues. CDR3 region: CASTRREAFF. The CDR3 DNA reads TGTGCCAGCACAAGGAGGGAGGCTTTCTTT. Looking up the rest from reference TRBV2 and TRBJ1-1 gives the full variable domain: EPEVTQTPSHQVTQMGQEVILRCVPISNHLYFYWYRQILGQKVEFLVSFYNNEISEKSEIFDDQFSVERPDGSNFTLKIRSTKLEDSAMYFCASTRREAFFGQGTRLTVV.